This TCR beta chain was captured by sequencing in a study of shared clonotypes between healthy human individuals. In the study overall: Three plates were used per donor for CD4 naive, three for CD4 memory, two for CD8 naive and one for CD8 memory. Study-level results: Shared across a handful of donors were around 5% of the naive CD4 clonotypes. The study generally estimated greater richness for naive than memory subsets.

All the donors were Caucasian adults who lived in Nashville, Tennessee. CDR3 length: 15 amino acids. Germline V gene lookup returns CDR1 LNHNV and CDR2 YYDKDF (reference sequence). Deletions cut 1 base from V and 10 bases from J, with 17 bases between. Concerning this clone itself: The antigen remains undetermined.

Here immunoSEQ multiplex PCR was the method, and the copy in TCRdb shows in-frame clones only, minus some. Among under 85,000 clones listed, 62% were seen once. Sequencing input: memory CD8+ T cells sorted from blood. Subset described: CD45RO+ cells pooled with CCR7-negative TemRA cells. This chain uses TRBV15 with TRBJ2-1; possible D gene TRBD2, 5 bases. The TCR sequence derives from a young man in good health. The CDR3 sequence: CATSRGTDSGGEQFF. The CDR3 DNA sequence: TGTGCCACCAGCAGAGGTACCGACTCAGGAGGAGAGCAGTTCTTC.